The rows below give T cell receptor beta chains drawn from one sample of a study of T cell responses to AZD1222 COVID-19 vaccine. This table comes from immunoSEQ multiplex PCR, and its TCRdb copy is limited to in-frame clones, with some not included. In the table there are 150,000 to 200,000 clones, roughly 92% of which are singletons. The specimen was peripheral blood, collected on day 0 of AZD1222 vaccination. These receptors were obtained from an adult in good health. CDR3s include the opening cysteine and the closing phenylalanine or tryptophan. The order of the fields is J gene, V gene, clone size, D gene, CDR3 DNA, CDR3 protein. The D gene is left open where the match is weak. The listing skips clone size in some rows; elsewhere it reads once, few, many or a size class.

J: TRBJ2-1; V: TRBV3-1/TRBV3-2; size: -; D: -; DNA: TGTGCCAGCAGCCGTTCACACGGCGCGATCTCCTACAATGAGCAGTTCTTC; CDR3: CASSRSHGAISYNEQFF
J: TRBJ2-2; V: TRBV2; size: -; D: TRBD1; DNA: TGTGCCAGCAGGGAACAGGGGACCGGGGAGCTGTTTTTT; CDR3: CASREQGTGELFF
J: TRBJ2-1; V: TRBV20-1; size: -; D: -; DNA: TGCAGTGCTCGAAACAATGAGCAGTTCTTC; CDR3: CSARNNEQFF
J: TRBJ1-1; V: TRBV2; size: -; D: -; DNA: TGTGCCAGCAGTGGGCAGCCTGGGGTTGAAGCTTTCTTT; CDR3: CASSGQPGVEAFF
J: TRBJ1-3; V: TRBV7-2; size: -; D: -; DNA: TGTGCCAGCAGCCCCAGGGGACCCTCTGGAAACACCATATATTTT; CDR3: CASSPRGPSGNTIYF
J: TRBJ1-1; V: TRBV28; size: -; D: -; DNA: TGTGCCAGCAGTTTCCGGGGGTTCTTGAACACTGAAGCTTTCTTT; CDR3: CASSFRGFLNTEAFF
J: TRBJ2-3; V: TRBV5-4; size: -; D: -; DNA: TGTGCCAGCAGCTTGGCTATCGGGACTAGCACAGATACGCAGTATTTT; CDR3: CASSLAIGTSTDTQYF
J: TRBJ1-3; V: TRBV29-1; size: -; D: -; DNA: TGCAGCGTTGAAGTCCGGGAGGTAGTTGGAAACACCATATATTTT; CDR3: CSVEVREVVGNTIYF
J: TRBJ2-3; V: TRBV7-8; size: many; D: -; DNA: TGTGCCAGCAGCCGACGGGGATTCGGGACCCCTATCCGGCTTAGCACAGATACGCAGTATTTT; CDR3: CASSRRGFGTPIRLSTDTQYF
J: TRBJ1-6; V: TRBV4-1; size: -; D: -; DNA: TGCGCCAGCAGCTTTCGCCCCCAGGGCGTGGGACATTCACCCCTCCACTTT; CDR3: CASSFRPQGVGHSPLHF
J: TRBJ2-7; V: TRBV13; size: -; D: TRBD1; DNA: TGTGCCAGCAGAGGGACAGGGGGTGCGGAGCAGTACTTC; CDR3: CASRGTGGAEQYF
J: TRBJ1-3; V: TRBV5-4; size: -; D: -; DNA: TGTGCCAGCAGCTTACGCTCTGGAAACACCATATATTTT; CDR3: CASSLRSGNTIYF
J: TRBJ1-1; V: TRBV15; size: -; D: -; DNA: TGTGCCACCAGCAGAGATCTTGGCGGTTCCCAAGCTTTCTTT; CDR3: CATSRDLGGSQAFF
J: TRBJ1-2; V: TRBV6-2/TRBV6-3; size: -; D: -; DNA: TGTGCCAGCAGTTTTCTCGCGGGTTCCTATGGCTACACCTTC; CDR3: CASSFLAGSYGYTF
J: TRBJ2-2; V: TRBV7-2; size: -; D: TRBD1; DNA: TGTGCCAGCAGCTCTGACAGGGTCACCGGGGAGCTGTTTTTT; CDR3: CASSSDRVTGELFF
J: TRBJ1-5; V: TRBV3-1/TRBV3-2; size: -; D: -; DNA: TGTGCCAGCAGCGGGGACATAAATCAGCCCCAGCATTTT; CDR3: CASSGDINQPQHF
J: TRBJ1-1; V: TRBV25-1; size: -; D: -; DNA: TGTGCCATACAGGGATCGGGGAACACTGAAGCTTTCTTT; CDR3: CAIQGSGNTEAFF
J: TRBJ1-2; V: TRBV5-1; size: -; D: -; DNA: TGCGCCAGCAGCTTGGATACCGCCCGCGGCTACACCTTC; CDR3: CASSLDTARGYTF
J: TRBJ1-1; V: TRBV4-1; size: -; D: -; DNA: TGCGCCAGCAGCCAAGGCGACACAACGAACACTGAAGCTTTCTTT; CDR3: CASSQGDTTNTEAFF
J: TRBJ1-1; V: TRBV7-8; size: -; D: -; DNA: TGTGCCAGCAGCTTAGGTCACAGTCAAAACACTGAAGCTTTCTTT; CDR3: CASSLGHSQNTEAFF
J: TRBJ2-7; V: TRBV19; size: once; D: -; DNA: TGTGCCAGTAGTATAGACAGCTCCTACGAGCAGTACTTC; CDR3: CASSIDSSYEQYF
J: TRBJ2-3; V: TRBV5-1; size: -; D: TRBD1; DNA: TGCGCCAGCTCGCGACAGGGGACCCGCACAGATACGCAGTATTTT; CDR3: CASSRQGTRTDTQYF
J: TRBJ1-2; V: TRBV3-1/TRBV3-2; size: -; D: -; DNA: TGTGCCAGCAGCCAAGGCCTCAGGAGTAACTATGGCTACACCTTC; CDR3: CASSQGLRSNYGYTF
J: TRBJ2-1; V: TRBV10-3; size: -; D: TRBD2; DNA: TGTGCCATCAGTGTAGCGGGAGGGCCGAGGAATGAGCAGTTCTTC; CDR3: CAISVAGGPRNEQFF
J: TRBJ1-1; V: TRBV6-5; size: -; D: -; DNA: TGTGCCAGCAGTCCGACATTGAACACTGAAGCTTTCTTT; CDR3: CASSPTLNTEAFF
J: TRBJ2-1; V: TRBV28; size: -; D: -; DNA: TGTGCCAGCAGTTTATCAGGGATAGTCTACAATGAGCAGTTCTTC; CDR3: CASSLSGIVYNEQFF
J: TRBJ1-2; V: TRBV9; size: -; D: -; DNA: TGTGCCAGCAGCGTAGAAAGTGGAGGGAAGGGCGGCTACACCTTC; CDR3: CASSVESGGKGGYTF
J: TRBJ1-1; V: TRBV6-5; size: -; D: -; DNA: TGTGCCAGCAGCGACTGGGGGAACACTGAAGCTTTCTTT; CDR3: CASSDWGNTEAFF
J: TRBJ1-3; V: TRBV19; size: -; D: -; DNA: TGTGCCAGTAGTATAAGAAGGGAAGAGGGGAACACCATATATTTT; CDR3: CASSIRREEGNTIYF
J: TRBJ2-6; V: TRBV14; size: -; D: -; DNA: TGTGCCAGCAGCCGGGGGGGGCACCTGTCCTCTGGGGCCAACGTCCTGACTTTC; CDR3: CASSRGGHLSSGANVLTF
J: TRBJ2-1; V: TRBV4-2; size: -; D: -; DNA: TGTGCCAGCAGCCTGAAAGTAGCGGAGGGGAATGAGCAGTTCTTC; CDR3: CASSLKVAEGNEQFF
J: TRBJ2-3; V: TRBV5-1; size: -; D: TRBD2; DNA: TGCGCCAGCAGCGCCTCTAGCGGAGTTTGGACAGATACGCAGTATTTT; CDR3: CASSASSGVWTDTQYF
J: TRBJ1-2; V: TRBV18; size: -; D: -; DNA: TGTGCCAGCTCACCACCCGGGGGAGCTAACTATGGCTACACCTTC; CDR3: CASSPPGGANYGYTF
J: TRBJ1-5; V: TRBV11-2; size: -; D: TRBD1; DNA: TGTGCCAGCAGCGCTGACAGGGTCCAGCCCCAGCATTTT; CDR3: CASSADRVQPQHF
J: TRBJ2-5; V: TRBV6-2/TRBV6-3; size: once; D: -; DNA: TGTGCCAGCAGTCGGAACGGTTTCCAAGAGACCCAGTACTTC; CDR3: CASSRNGFQETQYF
J: TRBJ1-5; V: TRBV9; size: -; D: TRBD1; DNA: TGTGCCAGCAGCGTAGCCGGGCAGGGGGGTGAGCCCCAGCATTTT; CDR3: CASSVAGQGGEPQHF
J: TRBJ1-5; V: TRBV24-1; size: few; D: TRBD1; DNA: TGTGCCACCAGTGACGGACAGGGCCCGAATCAGCCCCAGCATTTT; CDR3: CATSDGQGPNQPQHF
J: TRBJ2-4; V: TRBV28; size: -; D: -; DNA: TGTGCCAGCAGGGAGAGGAGAGCCAAAAACATTCAGTACTTC; CDR3: CASRERRAKNIQYF
J: TRBJ1-1; V: TRBV29-1; size: -; D: TRBD1; DNA: TGCAGCGTTTTCGGGACAGGGGTGACTGAAGCTTTCTTT; CDR3: CSVFGTGVTEAFF
J: TRBJ2-7; V: TRBV28; size: once; D: TRBD2; DNA: TGTGCCAGCAGTTTAGGACTAGCGTACGAGCAGTACTTC; CDR3: CASSLGLAYEQYF
J: TRBJ1-1; V: TRBV3-1/TRBV3-2; size: -; D: -; DNA: TGTGCCAGCAGCCAAGAAACCGGAAGAGCGAGGGGCACTGAAGCTTTCTTT; CDR3: CASSQETGRARGTEAFF
J: TRBJ2-3; V: TRBV30; size: -; D: TRBD2; DNA: TGTGCCTGGACGATGACTAGCGGGAGGGGAGATACGCAGTATTTT; CDR3: CAWTMTSGRGDTQYF
J: TRBJ1-1; V: TRBV11-3; size: -; D: -; DNA: TGTGCCAGCAGTGGGGGGAACACTGAAGCTTTCTTT; CDR3: CASSGGNTEAFF
J: TRBJ2-2; V: TRBV5-4; size: -; D: TRBD2; DNA: TGTGCCAGCAGCTTGGGACTAGCGGGTAACACCGGGGAGCTGTTTTTT; CDR3: CASSLGLAGNTGELFF
J: TRBJ1-3; V: TRBV2; size: once; D: TRBD1; DNA: TGTGCCAGCACCGACCAGGGGGCGTCTGGAAACACCATATATTTT; CDR3: CASTDQGASGNTIYF
J: TRBJ2-1; V: TRBV7-2; size: -; D: TRBD2; DNA: TGTGCCACCAAGCGGGAGATCCTTGAGGATGAGCAGTTCTTC; CDR3: CATKREILEDEQFF
J: TRBJ2-2; V: TRBV6-5; size: -; D: -; DNA: TGTGCCAGCAGTTACGGCCGGAGAACCGGGGAGCTGTTTTTT; CDR3: CASSYGRRTGELFF
J: TRBJ1-1; V: TRBV6-2/TRBV6-3; size: -; D: TRBD1; DNA: TGTGCCAGCAGTTACAAGGGGGCGAACACTGAAGCTTTCTTT; CDR3: CASSYKGANTEAFF
J: TRBJ2-2; V: TRBV18; size: -; D: -; DNA: TGTGCCAGCTCACCCGGTTTGAACACCGGGGAGCTGTTTTTT; CDR3: CASSPGLNTGELFF
J: TRBJ2-1; V: TRBV9; size: many; D: TRBD2; DNA: TGTGCCAGCAGCGTAGTCGGGACTAGCGGGAGTTTGGGGCGCAATGAGCAGTTCTTC; CDR3: CASSVVGTSGSLGRNEQFF
J: TRBJ1-2; V: TRBV19; size: -; D: -; DNA: TGTGCCAGCCGATCCCCACAGGCTCTCTATGGCTACACCTTC; CDR3: CASRSPQALYGYTF
J: TRBJ2-2; V: TRBV5-1; size: -; D: -; DNA: TGCGCCAGCAGCTTTGGGCAGGACGCGAACACCGGGGAGCTGTTTTTT; CDR3: CASSFGQDANTGELFF
J: TRBJ2-3; V: TRBV7-2; size: -; D: -; DNA: TGTGCCAGCAGATCTCCCTCCACAGATACGCAGTATTTT; CDR3: CASRSPSTDTQYF